The source of this T cell receptor beta chain is a study of T cell changes during pregnancy in multiple sclerosis. TCRdb's table, derived via immunoSEQ multiplex PCR, lists solely in-frame clones and lacks some. The sample lists under 50,000 clones; around 90% were seen once. The trim removed 4 bases at V and 2 bases at J, leaving 1 base unmatched. Germline V CDR1 and CDR2: LNHDA, SQIVND (reference sequence). The CDR3 is 15 amino acids. The source of this sequence is a female donor with multiple sclerosis, enrolled in a pregnancy study. Sequenced material: CD4+ T cells from peripheral blood mononuclear cells, taken in the third trimester of pregnancy. The chain carries TRBV19 and TRBJ2-7; 14 bases agree with TRBD2. In nucleotides, the CDR3 is TGTGCCAGTAGTACGACTAGCGGGAGGGCCTACGAGCAGTACTTC. Translated: CASSTTSGRAYEQYF.